One and the same sample provided the 24 T cell receptor beta chains below, sequenced in a study. Tregs were sorted as CD4+CD25+CD127-/low cells. Each CDR3 protein is one row after TCRdb ran MiXCR on the 5' RACE reads. The sample lists approximately 58,000 distinct CDR3 sequences, more than 25% occurring once. The specimen was tumor-infiltrating Tregs sorted from the breast tumor. The receptors derive from a female donor with breast cancer.

About this clonotype: A much bigger clone sits one base away, suggesting this may be a read error. V usage is TRBV7-2 and J usage is TRBJ2-5; the match to TRBD1 covers 8 bases. There are 14 residues in the CDR3. Germline V gene data show CDR1 as SGHTA and CDR2 as FQGNSA. With 8 bases clipped from V and 5 bases from J, the junction kept 10 bases outside the gene matches. CDR3 residues: CASGSQGARETQYF. The DNA for the CDR3 is TGTGCCAGCGGCTCTCAGGGGGCGCGGGAGACCCAGTACTTC.

With regard to this clonotype: Its ends do not fully match the called genes, so a read error is possible. This chain links TRBV20-1 with TRBJ1-2, with 8 bases aligning to TRBD1. The CDR3 contains 15 residues. Germline values: CDR1 DFQATT, CDR2 SNEGSKA (reference sequence). The CDR3 loop reads CSAREIQGAIYGCTF. The CDR3 bases are TGCAGTGCTAGAGAAATTCAGGGGGCTATATATGGCTGCACCTTC.

The chain has TRBV4-2 and TRBJ1-6, with no clear D. There are 12 residues in the CDR3. The germline V and J ends were trimmed by 1 base and 9 bases, with 4 bases remaining between them. Germline V CDR1 and CDR2: LGHNA, YNFKEQ. CDR3: CASSQGSSPLHF. CDR3 nucleotides: TGTGCCAGCAGCCAAGGTTCTTCACCCCTCCACTTT.

This clonotype has a handful of counts. This chain connects TRBV7-2 to TRBJ2-5, with 10 bases fitting TRBD2. Trimming took 5 bases from V and 5 from J; bases not matched to a gene: 11. Germline assignment: CDR1 SGHTA and CDR2 FQGNSA. The CDR3 spans 16 residues. CDR3 in amino acids: CASSASGSFGGETQYF. CDR3 nucleotide sequence: TGTGCCAGCAGCGCTAGCGGGAGCTTTGGGGGGGAGACCCAGTACTTC.

V and J are TRBV20-1 and TRBJ1-2, with D maybe TRBD1 (5 bases). The CDR3 length is 14 residues. V lost 6 bases to trimming and J lost 5 bases, with 19 bases between them. Germline V CDR1 and CDR2: DFQATT, SNEGSKA (reference sequence). This CDR3 reads CSATGTQKRYGYTF. The CDR3 DNA sequence: TGCAGTGCGACCGGGACCCAAAAAAGATATGGCTACACCTTC.

This clonotype has ten or more counts. The rearrangement joins TRBV7-6 to TRBJ2-5; 12 bases line up with TRBD2. The CDR3 contains 17 residues. V shed 2 bases and J 0 bases; nucleotides not matched to a gene: 4. Germline V CDR1 and CDR2: SGHVS, FNYEAQ. The CDR3 loop is CASSLRTSGTYQETQYF. CDR3 nucleotide sequence: TGTGCCAGCAGCTTAAGGACTAGCGGGACGTACCAAGAGACCCAGTACTTC.

V usage is TRBV6-5 and J usage is TRBJ2-2, with 9 bases matching TRBD1. In germline, CDR1 is MNHEY, CDR2 SVGAGI. This CDR3 contains 14 residues. V shed 5 bases, J shed 4 bases, and the junction held 2 bases outside the gene matches. The CDR3 bases are TGTGCCAGCAGTCAACAGGGGGCCACCGGGGAGCTGTTTTTT. The encoded protein is CASSQQGATGELFF.

The chain uses TRBV7-6 and TRBJ2-1, with D possibly being TRBD1 or TRBD2 (7 bases each). Trimming took off 8 bases at V and 5 bases at J, with 16 bases between the two ends. This CDR3 is built from 14 residues. Per germline, CDR1 SGHVS and CDR2 FNYEAQ. The CDR3 here is CASHRGGAHNEQFF. CDR3 coding DNA: TGTGCCAGCCACAGGGGAGGGGCCCACAATGAGCAGTTCTTC.

The chain joins TRBV12-5 to TRBJ2-1, with 7 nucleotides matching TRBD2. After removal of 5 bases from V and 8 bases from J, the junction contained 9 bases not matched to a gene. The germline V gene has CDR1 LGHNT and CDR2 FRNRAP. The CDR3 consists of 14 residues. As DNA, the CDR3 is TGTGCTAGTGGTACTAGCGAGTCCACGGATGAGCAGTTCTTC. Protein product: CASGTSESTDEQFF.

The CDR3 DNA is TGCGCCAGCAGCTTGACGGGACAGGGAGGGGCCACTGAAGCTTTCTTT. Its translation: CASSLTGQGGATEAFF. V usage is TRBV5-1 and J usage is TRBJ1-1; 9 nucleotides agree with TRBD1. From germline, CDR1 is SGHRS and CDR2 YFSETQ. The CDR3 has 16 amino acids. J was trimmed by 4 bases and V by 1 base; bases with no gene match: 8.

Judged by abundance, this clonotype is medium-sized (0.01 to 0.1%). The chain joins TRBV28 to TRBJ2-1; D is undetermined. V was pared by 4 bases and J by 4 bases, with 8 bases between. The germline CDR1 and CDR2 sequences are MDHEN and SYDVKM. The CDR3 has 13 residues. The CDR3, as DNA: TGTGCCAGCAGTTCGACTGGATACAATGAGCAGTTCTTC. This sequence encodes CASSSTGYNEQFF.

This chain connects TRBV28 to TRBJ2-3; D gene uncertain. With 5 bases removed from V and 0 bases from J, the gap between germline ends came to 9 bases. The CDR3 is 14 amino acids. Germline V gives CDR1 MDHEN, CDR2 SYDVKM. The CDR3 DNA reads as TGTGCCAGCAGTCTACCACGAAGCACAGATACGCAGTATTTT. This sequence encodes CASSLPRSTDTQYF. Complete variable domain (other parts from reference TRBV28 and TRBJ2-3): DVKVTQSSRYLVKRTGEKVFLECVQDMDHENMFWYRQDPGLGLRLIYFSYDVKMKEKGDIPEGYSVSREKKERFSLILESASTNQTSMYLCASSLPRSTDTQYFGPGTRLTVL.

This clonotype has ten or more counts. This chain joins TRBV7-2 and TRBJ2-1; TRBD2 aligns across 8 bases. V shed 4 bases, J shed 6 bases, and the junction held 14 bases outside the gene matches. Germline V gene sequence: CDR1 SGHTA, CDR2 FQGNSA. This CDR3 spans 17 amino acids. The CDR3 DNA follows: TGTGCCAGCAGCTCCCAGAGCGGCGGGAGGCCGTTCAATGAGCAGTTCTTC. The encoded protein is CASSSQSGGRPFNEQFF.

This clonotype was observed a single time. This chain connects TRBV12-3 or TRBV12-4 to TRBJ2-1; the match to TRBD2 covers 11 bases. This CDR3 has 17 amino acids. Germline trimming cut 7 bases from V and 4 bases from J; bases unmatched to any gene: 12. The CDR3 coding sequence is TGTGCCAGCATCCCTTCTATTCGGACTAGCGGGTACAATGAGCAGTTCTTC. This translates into CASIPSIRTSGYNEQFF.

This chain links TRBV6-6 with TRBJ1-6; a weak D match, TRBD1 (6 bases). Trimming took off 8 bases at V and 7 bases at J, with 12 bases between the two ends. The CDR3 extends over 13 amino acids. Germline V gene data show CDR1 as MNHNY and CDR2 as SVGAGI (reference sequence). CDR3 DNA: TGTGCCAGCGGGGGGGCAAGGAATTCACCCCTCCACTTT. Translation gives CASGGARNSPLHF.

This chain joins TRBV7-9 and TRBJ1-4, with D perhaps TRBD1 (5 bases). The CDR3 covers 14 residues. Trimming took off 4 bases at V and 7 bases at J, with 13 bases between the two ends. Germline assignment: CDR1 SEHNR and CDR2 FQNEAQ (reference sequence). The CDR3 nucleotides are TGTGCCAGCAGCTCGACAGAAGAAGGTGAAAAACTGTTTTTT. Its translation: CASSSTEEGEKLFF.

In its sample, this clonotype was seen a few times. The chain joins TRBV7-2 to TRBJ2-1; D is possibly TRBD2 (5 bases). Per the germline V gene, CDR1 is SGHTA and CDR2 is FQGNSA. The CDR3 consists of 14 residues. The V end lost 3 bases, the J end lost 6 bases, and 12 bases lay between the germline ends. CDR3 sequence reads: CASSFITGFNEQFF. As DNA, the CDR3 is TGTGCCAGCAGCTTTATAACGGGATTCAATGAGCAGTTCTTC.

This rearrangement joins TRBV5-1 to TRBJ2-2, with TRBD1 matching over 8 bases. Germline lookup yields CDR1 SGHRS and CDR2 YFSETQ. The CDR3 has 15 residues. Trimming removed 2 bases from V and 4 bases from J; junction bases left unmatched: 4. Here the CDR3 reads CASSFGTGPTGELFF. CDR3 in DNA: TGCGCCAGCAGCTTCGGGACAGGACCCACCGGGGAGCTGTTTTTT.

In its sample, this clonotype was seen a few times. This chain uses TRBV6-5 with TRBJ2-3; 11 bases match TRBD2. V lost 5 bases and J lost 5; bases outside the gene matches: 9. CDR1 MNHEY and CDR2 SVGAGI come from the germline V gene. This CDR3 comprises 16 residues. CDR3 bases: TGTGCCAGCAGTGACACCGGACTAGCGGGCCAAGATACGCAGTATTTT. Its translation: CASSDTGLAGQDTQYF.

In its sample, this clonotype was seen a few times. V usage is TRBV11-1 and J usage is TRBJ2-5, with D unresolved. V lost 3 bases and J 0 bases, leaving 8 bases between the germline ends. This CDR3 contains 14 residues. Germline V gives CDR1 SGHAT, CDR2 FQDESV (reference sequence). CDR3 coding DNA: TGTGCCAGCAGCTTCCAGGTTCACCAAGAGACCCAGTACTTC. This codes for CASSFQVHQETQYF.

This clonotype was seen a few times. CDR3 amino acids: CATSRGRLAGVSSAYNEQFF. The CDR3 nucleotides are TGTGCCACCAGCAGAGGGAGGCTAGCGGGGGTGTCCTCGGCATACAATGAGCAGTTCTTC. The V call is TRBV15, the J call TRBJ2-1; TRBD2 matches 10 bases. This CDR3 region has 20 residues. Germline V lookup: CDR1 LNHNV, CDR2 YYDKDF (reference sequence). Trimming took 1 base from V and 4 from J; bases not matched to a gene: 16.

This clonotype was seen many times. This chain uses TRBV29-1 with TRBJ2-2, with 14 bases matching TRBD2. The CDR3 runs to 17 residues. The junction had 12 bases not matched to a gene; V was cut back by 6 bases and J by 6 bases. Germline V CDR1 and CDR2: SQVTM, ANQGSEA. The chain's CDR3 is CSVQTSGRAEGAGELFF. The CDR3 DNA follows: TGCAGCGTCCAGACTAGCGGGAGGGCCGAGGGCGCCGGGGAGCTGTTTTTT.

This clonotype was found a few times. V usage is TRBV5-1 and J usage is TRBJ2-1; unclear D gene. Looked up from germline, CDR1 is SGHRS and CDR2 is YFSETQ. The V and J ends lost 7 bases and 0 bases respectively, with 8 bases between them. The CDR3 covers 13 residues. The DNA for the CDR3 is TGCGCCAGCGCCCGTAGCTCCTACAATGAGCAGTTCTTC. This sequence encodes CASARSSYNEQFF.

Written as DNA, the CDR3 is TGTGCCAGCAGCGACAGGGGTTCTGGAAACACCATATATTTT. It specifies CASSDRGSGNTIYF. The chain combines TRBV11-2 with TRBJ1-3; 8 bases line up with TRBD1. Germline CDR1 reads SGHAT; CDR2 reads FQNNGV. CDR3 length equals 14 residues. Unmatched junction bases numbered 1, after V lost 5 bases and J lost 1 base. The full variable domain, completed using reference TRBV11-2 and TRBJ1-3, is EAGVAQSPRYKIIEKRQSVAFWCNPISGHATLYWYQQILGQGPKLLIQFQNNGVVDDSQLPKDRFSAERLKGVDSTLKIQPAKLEDSAVYLCASSDRGSGNTIYFGEGSWLTVV.